This T cell receptor beta chain derives from a study of T cell responses to AZD1222 COVID-19 vaccine. Overall study: Some second doses came at about 4 weeks and others at about 12 weeks; these were pooled. Regarding the study as a whole: Spike as a whole was targeted by vaccine-associated CD4 TCRs, dominant at 160-218 and 743-854. The sample set comprised mostly white British donors with more females, and clonal diversity was possibly underestimated.

Repertoires were generated with immunoSEQ multiplex PCR, while TCRdb's copy carries only in-frame clones and drops some. The repertoire includes just under 95,000 clones, 70% to 90% of them detected once, and about an eighth sits in the top ten. This clone was observed a handful of times. Its specificity is not known. The germline gives CDR1 SGHAT, CDR2 FQNNGV. This CDR3 spans 14 amino acids. V gave up 3 bases and J gave up 5 bases, with 11 bases separating them. This specimen consisted of peripheral blood, obtained on day 0 of AZD1222 vaccination. This receptor was taken from an adult in good health. The V and J genes are TRBV11-2 and TRBJ2-1; D gene uncertain. The CDR3 here is CASSFRILNNEQFF. The CDR3 DNA reads as TGTGCCAGCAGCTTCAGGATATTAAACAATGAGCAGTTCTTC.